A selection of T cell receptor beta chains follows, all from one sample in a study of T and B cells in COVID-19 patients. TCRdb independently ran MiXCR on the multiplex PCR reads; one entry per CDR3 protein. The sample consists of more than 7,500 distinct CDR3 sequences, approximately 30% of them appearing once. Sequenced sample: blood. The receptor set was obtained from a human donor with active COVID-19. The CDR3 runs from the conserved cysteine through the conserved F or W. The D gene is left open where the match is weak. Size tells how often a clone was seen (once, few, many) or the class of an expanded clone, and some rows leave it out.

V gene	D gene	J gene	clone size	CDR3 DNA	CDR3 protein
TRBV27	TRBD1	TRBJ1-2	.	TGTGCCAGCAGTTTATGGGCAGGGGGCAAAGATGGCTACACCTTC	CASSLWAGGKDGYTF
TRBV15	TRBD2	TRBJ2-3	medium-sized	TGTGCCACATCCGGGCGGGGGAGTAGCACAGATACGCAGTATTTT	CATSGRGSSTDTQYF
TRBV18	.	TRBJ1-6	few	TGTGCCAGCTCACCAACAGTTTCTTATAATTCACCCCTCCACTTT	CASSPTVSYNSPLHF
TRBV19	.	TRBJ2-5	medium-sized	TGTGCCAGTAGTGTGTACGACAGGACCTCATCGGAGACCCAGTACTTC	CASSVYDRTSSETQYF
TRBV20-1	.	TRBJ2-1	.	TGCAGTGCTAAAAGGGGGACCTCCTACAATGAGCAGTTCTTC	CSAKRGTSYNEQFF
TRBV19	.	TRBJ1-4	medium-sized	TGTGCCAGTCGGGGAGGGAATGAAAAACTGTTTTTT	CASRGGNEKLFF
TRBV12-3/TRBV12-4	.	TRBJ2-1	.	TGTGCCAGCAGTTTCGGAACCGTCAGCAGCTCCTACAATGAGCAGTTCTTC	CASSFGTVSSSYNEQFF
TRBV7-9	.	TRBJ1-1	.	TGTGCCAGCAGCCCAAGGACCGGACACATGGTTTTCACTGAAGCTTTCTTT	CASSPRTGHMVFTEAFF
TRBV27	TRBD2	TRBJ2-2	.	TGTGCCAGCAGTCCAAGCGGACTAGCGGGGGGGCCTAGCACCGGGGAGCTGTTTTTT	CASSPSGLAGGPSTGELFF
TRBV27	.	TRBJ2-3	medium-sized	TGTGCCAGCAGTTTCAGGGTTAGCACAGATACGCAGTATTTT	CASSFRVSTDTQYF
TRBV29-1	.	TRBJ1-1	.	TGCAGCGTTAAGGGGTTGGGGGGGTTGGGCACTGAAGCTTTCTTT	CSVKGLGGLGTEAFF
TRBV20-1	.	TRBJ2-5	.	TGCAGTGCTAGATGGCCCGGTGGGCAAGAGACCCAGTACTTC	CSARWPGGQETQYF
TRBV19	TRBD2	TRBJ2-1	once	TGTGCCAGTAGTATTCTGGGGGGGGGCTACAATGAGCAGTTCTTC	CASSILGGGYNEQFF
TRBV7-9	.	TRBJ2-5	few	TGTGCCAGCAGCTTATCGACAGTGAGAAAAGAGAACCAGTACTTC	CASSLSTVRKENQYF
TRBV2	.	TRBJ1-5	.	TGTGCCAGCAGTGAACAGGGAAACTGGGGGGAGCCCCAGCATTTT	CASSEQGNWGEPQHF
TRBV6-5	.	TRBJ2-5	medium-sized	TGTGCCAGCAGTTACTCAGGTGAACAGACCCAGTACTTC	CASSYSGEQTQYF
TRBV15	TRBD1	TRBJ2-5	medium-sized	TGTGCCACCAGCGGCACTCGGACAGGGATTGAGACCCAGTACTTC	CATSGTRTGIETQYF
TRBV20-1	TRBD2	TRBJ2-1	.	TGCAGTGCTAGAGAACTAGCGGCTAGCTCCTACAATGAGCAGTTCTTC	CSARELAASSYNEQFF
TRBV6-5	TRBD1	TRBJ1-3	.	TGTGCCAGCAGTCTGGACAGGGGTACTGGAAACACCATATATTTT	CASSLDRGTGNTIYF
TRBV12-3/TRBV12-4	TRBD1	TRBJ2-3	medium-sized	TGTGCCAGCAGCCCGAGGACAGGGCTTAGCACAGATACGCAGTATTTT	CASSPRTGLSTDTQYF